Below, 26 T cell receptor beta chains from the same sample are listed, as sequenced in a study of blood T cell repertoires in COVID-19. Repertoires were generated with immunoSEQ multiplex PCR, while TCRdb's copy carries only in-frame clones and drops some. The sample holds 300,000 to 350,000 clones; about 86% are singletons and the top ten take about 4%. The sequenced sample consisted of PBMCs or T cells enriched from blood (not recorded which). The source is a woman aged 40 to 50 with acute COVID-19.

The CDR3 is CASSLNRGIEAFF. In DNA, the CDR3 is TGTGCCAGCAGCTTAAACAGGGGGATTGAAGCTTTCTTT. The chain is built from TRBV11-2 and TRBJ1-1, with 8 bases identical to TRBD1. CDR1 is SGHAT, CDR2 FQNNGV, per germline. Trimming cost V 2 bases and J 7 bases; bases outside gene matches: 3. The CDR3 extends over 13 amino acids.

The V and J genes are TRBV4-1 and TRBJ1-1, with D unclear. The length of the CDR3 is 14 residues. From germline, CDR1 is MGHRA and CDR2 YSYEKL. The ends were cut back, 0 bases at V and 7 bases at J, with 12 bases in the middle. The DNA of the CDR3 is TGCGCCAGCAGCCAAGATAGGGCAGCGGGTGAAGCTTTCTTT. This codes for CASSQDRAAGEAFF.

CDR3 sequence: CTSEGLAGDNEQFF. CDR3 sequence (DNA): TGCACCTCTGAGGGACTAGCGGGGGACAATGAGCAGTTCTTC. The chain employs TRBV29-1 and TRBJ2-1; 14 nucleotides agree with TRBD2. The germline V gene encodes CDR1 SQVTM and CDR2 ANQGSEA. This CDR3 is 14 amino acids long.

V gene TRBV2 combines with J gene TRBJ2-3, with TRBD1 matching 7 bases. Germline lookup yields CDR1 SNHLY and CDR2 FYNNEI. V shed 0 bases and J 4 bases; nucleotides not matched to a gene: 4. This CDR3 contains 15 residues. CDR3: CASSEATGFADTQYF. The CDR3 bases are TGTGCCAGCAGTGAAGCGACAGGGTTTGCAGATACGCAGTATTTT. Looking up the rest from reference TRBV2 and TRBJ2-3 gives the full variable domain: EPEVTQTPSHQVTQMGQEVILRCVPISNHLYFYWYRQILGQKVEFLVSFYNNEISEKSEIFDDQFSVERPDGSNFTLKIRSTKLEDSAMYFCASSEATGFADTQYFGPGTRLTVL.

This clone was seen a handful of times. V gene TRBV5-5 combines with J gene TRBJ1-2, with D tentatively TRBD1 (5 bases). Per germline, CDR1 SGHKS and CDR2 YYEKEE (reference sequence). The CDR3 totals 16 residues. With 2 bases removed from V and 0 bases from J, the gap between germline ends came to 14 bases. DNA of the CDR3: TGTGCCAGCAGCTTAGCCCCGGGGGAGACTAACTATGGCTACACCTTC. Its translation is CASSLAPGETNYGYTF.

The gene calls are TRBV7-9 and TRBJ1-2, with TRBD1 as a possible D gene (5 bases). V shed 5 bases and J shed 8 bases, with 15 bases lying between them. Germline lookup yields CDR1 SEHNR and CDR2 FQNEAQ (reference sequence). The CDR3 is 13 amino acids. CDR3 sequence: CASSLRESSGYTF. The DNA of the CDR3 is TGTGCCAGCAGCCTCAGGGAATCGAGCGGCTACACCTTC. The full variable domain, completed using reference TRBV7-9 and TRBJ1-2, is DTGVSQNPRHKITKRGQNVTFRCDPISEHNRLYWYRQTLGQGPEFLTYFQNEAQLEKSRLLSDRFSAERPKGSFSTLEIQRTEQGDSAMYLCASSLRESSGYTFGSGTRLTVV.

This clone was seen once. V usage is TRBV5-4 and J usage is TRBJ1-2, with a weak D call TRBD1 (6 bases). Trimming left V 2 bases short and J 4 bases short, with 9 bases between. CDR3 length: 13 amino acids. Germline lookup yields CDR1 SGHNT and CDR2 YYREEE (reference sequence). This CDR3 is CASSLQGGYGYTF. The CDR3 DNA reads as TGTGCCAGCAGCTTACAGGGCGGCTATGGCTACACCTTC.

CDR3 sequence: CASSLVSLAEQFF. CDR3 coding DNA: TGTGCCAGCAGCTTAGTAAGTCTAGCTGAGCAGTTCTTC. The chain has TRBV7-2 and TRBJ2-1; tentative D call: TRBD2 (5 bases). The germline CDR1 and CDR2 sequences are SGHTA and FQGNSA. V lost 1 base to trimming and J lost 9 bases, with 10 bases between them. The CDR3 runs to 13 residues.

The chain is built from TRBV12-5 and TRBJ1-5; 8 bases are a match to TRBD1. V lost 6 bases to trimming and J lost 5 bases; unmatched junction nucleotides: 9. This CDR3 spans 15 amino acids. Per germline, CDR1 LGHNT and CDR2 FRNRAP. CDR3 region: CASGPAGGRHQPQHF. The CDR3 nucleotides read TGTGCTAGTGGGCCCGCAGGGGGCCGACATCAGCCCCAGCATTTT. Drawing the rest from reference TRBV12-5 and TRBJ1-5, the complete variable domain is DARVTQTPRHKVTEMGQEVTMRCQPILGHNTVFWYRQTMMQGLELLAYFRNRAPLDDSGMPKDRFSAEMPDATLATLKIQPSEPRDSAVYFCASGPAGGRHQPQHFGDGTRLSIL.

The rearrangement uses TRBV4-3 and TRBJ1-5; perhaps TRBD1 as D (5 bases). The germline V gene encodes CDR1 LGHNA and CDR2 YSLEER. V lost 0 bases and J 0 bases, leaving 6 bases between the germline ends. The CDR3 is 15 amino acids. This chain's CDR3 is CASSQEGHSNQPQHF. In nucleotides, the CDR3 is TGCGCCAGCAGCCAAGAGGGGCATAGCAATCAGCCCCAGCATTTT.

This clone was counted a few times. The chain recombines TRBV7-3 with TRBJ2-7; 9 bases match TRBD2. Germline V gene sequence: CDR1 SGHTA, CDR2 FQGTGA. J gave up 2 bases and V 3 bases, and 8 bases lay outside the gene matches. CDR3 size: 16 residues. CDR3 DNA sequence: TGTGCCAGCAGCTTTGGTGGGTCTAGCGGGACCTACGAGCAGTACTTC. Protein product: CASSFGGSSGTYEQYF.

This clone has a single count. This chain uses TRBV10-3 with TRBJ1-3; TRBD1 is a possible D gene (5 bases). In germline, CDR1 is ENHRY, CDR2 SYGVKD. Deletions cut 4 bases from V and 4 bases from J, with 14 bases between. The length of the CDR3 is 15 residues. Here the CDR3 DNA reads TGTGCCATCAGTGCGGGGGGGAGGTCGGGAAACACCATATATTTT. Translated, it gives CAISAGGRSGNTIYF.

The rearrangement uses TRBV20-1 and TRBJ1-1, with D unresolved. V lost 1 base and J lost 11, with 11 bases in between. Germline V gene data show CDR1 as DFQATT and CDR2 as SNEGSKA (reference sequence). The length of the CDR3 is 11 residues. The CDR3: CSARAGNDAFF. The CDR3, as DNA: TGCAGTGCTAGAGCGGGAAACGACGCTTTCTTT.

The CDR3 nucleotides are TGTGCCAGCAACACGGGTGGGAATCAGCCCCAGCATTTT. It specifies CASNTGGNQPQHF. The chain is built from TRBV12-3 or TRBV12-4 and TRBJ1-5; D unclear. V was trimmed by 7 bases and J by 4 bases, leaving 11 bases between them. CDR3 size: 13 residues.

The V gene is TRBV9, the J gene TRBJ2-3, with 7 bases identical to TRBD1. Germline loops: CDR1 SGDLS, CDR2 YYNGEE. The trim removed 4 bases at V and 4 bases at J, leaving 12 bases unmatched. This CDR3 region has 16 residues. The CDR3, as DNA: TGTGCCAGCAGCCGAGGACAGGTACTTTTCGCAGATACGCAGTATTTT. This codes for CASSRGQVLFADTQYF. Full variable domain (missing parts from reference TRBV9 and TRBJ2-3): DSGVTQTPKHLITATGQRVTLRCSPRSGDLSVYWYQQSLDQGLQFLIQYYNGEERAKGNILERFSAQQFPDLHSELNLSSLELGDSALYFCASSRGQVLFADTQYFGPGTRLTVL.

This chain links TRBV6-2 or TRBV6-3 with TRBJ2-7, with TRBD2 as a possible D gene (5 bases). This CDR3 is 13 amino acids long. The germline gives CDR1 MNHEY, CDR2 SVGEGT. V was clipped by 3 bases and J by 2 bases, with 8 bases between them. In nucleotides, the CDR3 is TGTGCCAGCAGTTATCCGGGGACCTACGAGCAGTACTTC. Protein sequence: CASSYPGTYEQYF.

V usage is TRBV10-3 and J usage is TRBJ1-2; 8 nucleotides align to TRBD1. The germline gives CDR1 ENHRY, CDR2 SYGVKD. Trimming cost V 6 bases and J 6 bases; bases outside gene matches: 9. CDR3 length: 14 amino acids. The CDR3 loop is CAISLGQGKDGYTF. CDR3 coding DNA: TGTGCCATCAGCCTCGGACAGGGAAAAGATGGCTACACCTTC.

To note about this clone: A read error may be the cause here, since a much bigger clone is one base away. The chain carries TRBV5-6 and TRBJ1-1, with D tentatively TRBD1 (5 bases). CDR1 SGHDT and CDR2 YYEEEE come from the germline V gene. V lost 2 bases and J 1 base, leaving 6 bases between the germline ends. The CDR3 is 13 amino acids. CDR3 in DNA: TGTGCCAGCAGCTTACAGGAGAACACTGAAGCTTTCTTT. This encodes CASSLQENTEAFF.

J is TRBJ1-1 and V is TRBV2; D ambiguous. The V gene's germline CDR1 is SNHLY and CDR2 FYNNEI. The CDR3 has 12 amino acids. Between the trimmed V and J ends, which lost 11 bases and 1 base, there was a span of 11 bases. The CDR3 DNA reads TGTGCCCGAACCGGAGAGAACACTGAAGCTTTCTTT. Protein: CARTGENTEAFF.

The chain combines TRBV7-9 with TRBJ2-4; possibly TRBD2 for D (6 bases). CDR3 length: 14 residues. Between the trimmed V and J ends, which lost 5 bases and 8 bases, there was a span of 16 bases. CDR1 and CDR2 (germline): SEHNR, FQNEAQ (reference sequence). This CDR3 is CASSGRLGQDIQYF. In nucleotides, the CDR3 is TGTGCCAGCAGCGGCCGACTAGGTCAGGACATTCAGTACTTC.

This rearrangement joins TRBV11-1 to TRBJ2-2, with 12 positions matching TRBD1. Germline CDR1 reads SGHAT; CDR2 reads FQDESV (reference sequence). The CDR3 totals 15 residues. J was trimmed by 5 bases and V by 5 bases; bases with no gene match: 3. The CDR3 loop is CASSGTGGLTGELFF. The CDR3 bases are TGTGCCAGCAGCGGGACAGGGGGCTTGACCGGGGAGCTGTTTTTT.

This chain links TRBV7-2 with TRBJ1-6; D might be TRBD1 (6 bases). V gave up 5 bases and J gave up 8 bases, with 13 bases separating them. CDR1 and CDR2 from the germline V gene are SGHTA and FQGNSA. The CDR3 loop spans 14 amino acids. The CDR3 sequence: CASSPLGGYSPLHF. As DNA, the CDR3 is TGTGCCAGCAGCCCGCTAGGGGGTTATTCACCCCTCCACTTT.

V and J are TRBV6-1 and TRBJ2-1; 14 positions agree with TRBD2. The CDR3 spans 15 residues. Germline lookup yields CDR1 MNHNS and CDR2 SASEGT. Trimming took 3 bases from V and 7 from J; bases not matched to a gene: 2. CDR3 sequence (DNA): TGTGCCAGCAGTGAGACTAGCGGGAGGGTAAATGAGCAGTTCTTC. Translation gives CASSETSGRVNEQFF.

This chain connects TRBV29-1 to TRBJ1-4; the match to TRBD1 covers 11 bases. From germline, CDR1 is SQVTM and CDR2 ANQGSEA. After removal of 8 bases from V and 4 bases from J, the junction contained 6 bases not matched to a gene. The CDR3 is 14 amino acids. This CDR3 reads CSYGGTGGNEKLFF. CDR3 coding DNA: TGCAGCTATGGGGGGACAGGGGGTAATGAAAAACTGTTTTTT.

The rearrangement joins TRBV5-1 to TRBJ2-2; 10 nucleotides line up with TRBD2. Germline values: CDR1 SGHRS, CDR2 YFSETQ. Trimming removed 4 bases from V and 7 bases from J; junction bases left unmatched: 13. CDR3 length: 17 residues. The CDR3 DNA is TGCGCCAGCAGCCCTATAAGGGGTGGACTAGCGGTCGGGGAGCTGTTTTTT. Its translation: CASSPIRGGLAVGELFF. Looking up the rest from reference TRBV5-1 and TRBJ2-2 gives the full variable domain: KAGVTQTPRYLIKTRGQQVTLSCSPISGHRSVSWYQQTPGQGLQFLFEYFSETQRNKGNFPGRFSGRQFSNSRSEMNVSTLELGDSALYLCASSPIRGGLAVGELFFGEGSRLTVL.

The rearrangement uses TRBV6-2 or TRBV6-3 and TRBJ2-1; 8 positions match TRBD1. This CDR3 is built from 15 residues. The V gene's germline CDR1 is MNHEY and CDR2 SVGEGT. The V and J ends lost 5 bases and 10 bases, in that order; junction bases with no gene match: 13. CDR3 region: CASSLGTGGKGEQFF. The CDR3 coding sequence is TGTGCCAGCAGTCTCGGGACAGGCGGCAAGGGGGAGCAGTTCTTC.